The rows below give T cell receptor beta chains drawn from one sample of a study of response to subunit inactivated influenza vaccine. MiXCR was run by TCRdb on the RT-PCR reads, yielding one entry per CDR3 protein. The data contain around 490,000 distinct CDR3 sequences, about 7.6% of them singletons. The sequencing here drew on PBMCs from blood, taken approximately 25 months after vaccination. These receptors were obtained from a man aged 50 to 69 who received an inactivated influenza vaccine. CDR3s include the opening cysteine and the closing phenylalanine or tryptophan. The D gene is left open where the match is weak. Rows may omit the clone size; those that give it use once, few, many or a size class.

CDR3 protein: CASGRGATKDTQYF
CDR3 DNA: TGTGCCAGCGGCAGGGGGGCCACAAAAGATACGCAGTATTTT
clone size: few
J gene: TRBJ2-3
V gene: TRBV27
D gene: .

CDR3 protein: CASSLGRGHDQPQHF
CDR3 DNA: TGTGCCAGCAGCTTGGGCAGGGGGCACGATCAGCCCCAGCATTTT
clone size: many
J gene: TRBJ1-5
V gene: TRBV12-3/TRBV12-4
D gene: TRBD1

CDR3 protein: CASSFGTTNEKLFF
CDR3 DNA: TGTGCCAGCAGCTTCGGGACAACTAATGAAAAACTGTTTTTT
clone size: many
J gene: TRBJ1-4
V gene: TRBV7-8
D gene: .

CDR3 protein: CASSYEAGVSYEQYF
CDR3 DNA: TGTGCCAGCAGTTATGAGGCGGGGGTATCCTACGAGCAGTACTTC
clone size: .
J gene: TRBJ2-7
V gene: TRBV6-2/TRBV6-3
D gene: TRBD2

CDR3 protein: CASRLTGGRYYEQYF
CDR3 DNA: TGTGCCAGCAGACTCACAGGGGGAAGGTACTACGAGCAGTACTTC
clone size: few
J gene: TRBJ2-7
V gene: TRBV6-2/TRBV6-3
D gene: TRBD1

CDR3 protein: CASSRYRGETQYF
CDR3 DNA: TGTGCCAGCAGCCGCTACAGGGGAGAGACCCAGTACTTC
clone size: many
J gene: TRBJ2-5
V gene: TRBV6-2/TRBV6-3
D gene: TRBD1

CDR3 protein: CSVEADTYEQYF
CDR3 DNA: TGCAGCGTTGAAGCGGATACCTACGAGCAGTACTTC
clone size: .
J gene: TRBJ2-7
V gene: TRBV29-1
D gene: .

CDR3 protein: CASRLAGAFPGELFF
CDR3 DNA: TGTGCCAGCCGACTAGCGGGAGCGTTCCCCGGGGAGCTGTTTTTT
clone size: .
J gene: TRBJ2-2
V gene: TRBV6-1
D gene: TRBD2

CDR3 protein: CASSYSHEQYF
CDR3 DNA: TGTGCCAGCAGTTACTCTCACGAGCAGTACTTC
clone size: many
J gene: TRBJ2-7
V gene: TRBV6-6
D gene: .

CDR3 protein: CASSLRAASTDTQYF
CDR3 DNA: TGCGCCAGCAGCTTAAGGGCTGCGAGCACAGATACGCAGTATTTT
clone size: .
J gene: TRBJ2-3
V gene: TRBV5-1
D gene: .

CDR3 protein: CASSLQGTFTGELFF
CDR3 DNA: TGTGCCAGCAGCCTACAGGGAACGTTCACCGGGGAGCTGTTTTTT
clone size: .
J gene: TRBJ2-2
V gene: TRBV3-1
D gene: .

CDR3 protein: CASSQGTDSYQETQYF
CDR3 DNA: TGTGCCAGCAGCCAAGGGACAGACTCGTACCAAGAGACCCAGTACTTC
clone size: many
J gene: TRBJ2-5
V gene: TRBV6-1
D gene: TRBD1

CDR3 protein: CASSSPGTADNEQFF
CDR3 DNA: TGTGCCAGCAGTTCCCCCGGGACAGCGGACAATGAGCAGTTCTTC
clone size: .
J gene: TRBJ2-1
V gene: TRBV6-5
D gene: TRBD1

CDR3 protein: CASSGRDSDETQYF
CDR3 DNA: TGTGCCAGCAGTGGCAGGGATTCCGACGAGACCCAGTACTTC
clone size: few
J gene: TRBJ2-5
V gene: TRBV28
D gene: .

CDR3 protein: CASRPGGTVHVGVFF
CDR3 DNA: TGTGCCAGCAGACCCGGGGGGACAGTGCATGTCGGAGTTTTCTTT
clone size: few
J gene: TRBJ1-1
V gene: TRBV6-1
D gene: TRBD1

CDR3 protein: CASSIRETGLGRETQYF
CDR3 DNA: TGTGCCAGCAGCATACGTGAGACGGGGCTCGGGAGGGAGACCCAGTACTTC
clone size: .
J gene: TRBJ2-5
V gene: TRBV12-3/TRBV12-4
D gene: TRBD2

CDR3 protein: CASSLNSGNRYNEQFF
CDR3 DNA: TGTGCCAGCAGCCTAAATAGCGGGAATCGGTACAATGAGCAGTTCTTC
clone size: .
J gene: TRBJ2-1
V gene: TRBV3-1
D gene: TRBD2

CDR3 protein: CSAERDSYGYTF
CDR3 DNA: TGCAGTGCAGAACGGGACAGCTATGGCTACACCTTC
clone size: .
J gene: TRBJ1-2
V gene: TRBV20-1
D gene: TRBD1

CDR3 protein: CASSGLGLTGPRTEQYF
CDR3 DNA: TGCGCCAGCAGCGGGTTAGGTCTAACAGGACCCAGGACGGAGCAGTACTTC
clone size: few
J gene: TRBJ2-7
V gene: TRBV5-1
D gene: .

CDR3 protein: CASSLVSGGGYTF
CDR3 DNA: TGTGCCAGCAGCTTAGTGTCTGGGGGTGGCTACACCTTC
clone size: few
J gene: TRBJ1-2
V gene: TRBV11-2
D gene: .

CDR3 protein: CASSQDWSRGRNEQFF
CDR3 DNA: TGCGCCAGCAGCCAAGATTGGTCCCGGGGTCGGAATGAGCAGTTCTTC
clone size: few
J gene: TRBJ2-1
V gene: TRBV4-3
D gene: .

CDR3 protein: CATSRDHGGGYTF
CDR3 DNA: TGTGCCACCAGCAGAGATCATGGAGGTGGCTACACCTTC
clone size: .
J gene: TRBJ1-2
V gene: TRBV15
D gene: .

CDR3 protein: CASSYRQGINSPLHF
CDR3 DNA: TGTGCCAGCAGTTACCGACAGGGGATTAATTCACCCCTCCACTTT
clone size: many
J gene: TRBJ1-6
V gene: TRBV6-5
D gene: TRBD1

CDR3 protein: CSARDRYKEGYTF
CDR3 DNA: TGCAGTGCTAGAGATCGGTACAAAGAAGGCTACACCTTC
clone size: few
J gene: TRBJ1-2
V gene: TRBV20-1
D gene: .

CDR3 protein: CASSELSDSYEQYF
CDR3 DNA: TGTGCCAGCAGTGAATTGTCAGATTCCTACGAGCAGTACTTC
clone size: many
J gene: TRBJ2-7
V gene: TRBV2
D gene: .

CDR3 protein: CSASSGRPSAYNEQFF
CDR3 DNA: TGCAGTGCTAGTAGCGGGAGGCCCTCAGCCTACAATGAGCAGTTCTTC
clone size: .
J gene: TRBJ2-1
V gene: TRBV20-1
D gene: TRBD2

CDR3 protein: CASSYQTGSDGYGYTF
CDR3 DNA: TGTGCCAGCAGCTACCAGACAGGGAGTGATGGCTATGGCTACACCTTC
clone size: .
J gene: TRBJ1-2
V gene: TRBV7-9
D gene: TRBD1

CDR3 protein: CASSSPLLAGGLNEQFF
CDR3 DNA: TGTGCCAGCAGTTCTCCCCTACTAGCGGGGGGGCTAAATGAGCAGTTCTTC
clone size: few
J gene: TRBJ2-1
V gene: TRBV12-3/TRBV12-4
D gene: TRBD2

CDR3 protein: CASSKTDRTTYEQYF
CDR3 DNA: TGTGCCAGCAGCAAAACCGACAGGACGACCTACGAGCAGTACTTC
clone size: .
J gene: TRBJ2-7
V gene: TRBV11-1
D gene: .

CDR3 protein: CASSYEHRLGEQFF
CDR3 DNA: TGTGCCAGCAGTTACGAACACCGTCTAGGAGAGCAGTTCTTC
clone size: many
J gene: TRBJ2-1
V gene: TRBV6-5
D gene: .

CDR3 protein: CASSPTMLSYEQYF
CDR3 DNA: TGTGCCAGCAGCCCTACTATGCTCTCCTACGAGCAGTACTTC
clone size: .
J gene: TRBJ2-7
V gene: TRBV6-1
D gene: .

CDR3 protein: CASRPTGFTDTQYF
CDR3 DNA: TGTGCCAGCAGACCGACAGGGTTCACAGATACGCAGTATTTT
clone size: many
J gene: TRBJ2-3
V gene: TRBV11-2
D gene: TRBD1

CDR3 protein: CAWSAGSGNTIYF
CDR3 DNA: TGTGCCTGGAGTGCCGGATCTGGAAACACCATATATTTT
clone size: .
J gene: TRBJ1-3
V gene: TRBV30
D gene: .

CDR3 protein: CASSSRRADTEAFF
CDR3 DNA: TGTGCCAGCAGCTCACGCCGGGCCGATACTGAAGCTTTCTTT
clone size: few
J gene: TRBJ1-1
V gene: TRBV7-9
D gene: .

CDR3 protein: CASSQLGLSTDTQYF
CDR3 DNA: TGCGCCAGCAGCCAACTCGGACTTAGCACAGATACGCAGTATTTT
clone size: many
J gene: TRBJ2-3
V gene: TRBV4-1
D gene: .

CDR3 protein: CASSWTGALQRADYEQYF
CDR3 DNA: TGTGCCAGCAGCTGGACAGGGGCCCTTCAGCGGGCGGACTACGAGCAGTACTTC
clone size: few
J gene: TRBJ2-7
V gene: TRBV11-1
D gene: TRBD1

CDR3 protein: CASSYSNIQYF
CDR3 DNA: TGTGCCAGCAGTTACTCGAACATTCAGTACTTC
clone size: few
J gene: TRBJ2-4
V gene: TRBV6-2/TRBV6-3
D gene: .

CDR3 protein: CASSSSPGTGLVMYF
CDR3 DNA: TGTGCCAGCAGCTCTAGTCCCGGGACAGGGCTGGTAATGTACTTC
clone size: many
J gene: TRBJ2-7
V gene: TRBV28
D gene: TRBD1

CDR3 protein: CATSRTTQETQYF
CDR3 DNA: TGTGCCACCAGCAGGACTACTCAAGAGACCCAGTACTTC
clone size: many
J gene: TRBJ2-5
V gene: TRBV15
D gene: .

CDR3 protein: CASSAGDYGYTF
CDR3 DNA: TGTGCCAGCAGTGCGGGAGACTATGGCTACACCTTC
clone size: many
J gene: TRBJ1-2
V gene: TRBV12-3/TRBV12-4
D gene: .

CDR3 protein: CASSLQGNFNTGELFF
CDR3 DNA: TGCGCCAGCAGCTTGCAGGGCAATTTCAACACCGGGGAGCTGTTTTTT
clone size: many
J gene: TRBJ2-2
V gene: TRBV5-1
D gene: .

CDR3 protein: CAISVADEFYGYTF
CDR3 DNA: TGTGCCATCAGTGTAGCCGACGAATTCTATGGCTACACCTTC
clone size: few
J gene: TRBJ1-2
V gene: TRBV10-3
D gene: .

CDR3 protein: CASSQLGGGEHQETQYF
CDR3 DNA: TGTGCCAGCAGCCAACTGGGAGGGGGGGAACATCAAGAGACCCAGTACTTC
clone size: few
J gene: TRBJ2-5
V gene: TRBV4-2
D gene: .

CDR3 protein: CASSLMEKRFGYEQYF
CDR3 DNA: TGTGCCAGCAGCTTGATGGAAAAAAGATTCGGCTACGAGCAGTACTTC
clone size: few
J gene: TRBJ2-7
V gene: TRBV5-6
D gene: .

CDR3 protein: CATSRDRLAANTDTQYF
CDR3 DNA: TGTGCCACCAGCAGAGATCGTCTAGCGGCGAACACAGATACGCAGTATTTT
clone size: .
J gene: TRBJ2-3
V gene: TRBV15
D gene: TRBD2

CDR3 protein: CASSLRGGAPTDTQYF
CDR3 DNA: TGTGCCAGCAGCTTACGCGGGGGGGCACCCACAGATACGCAGTATTTT
clone size: .
J gene: TRBJ2-3
V gene: TRBV7-2
D gene: TRBD2

CDR3 protein: CSARWGPRPVNTEAFF
CDR3 DNA: TGCAGTGCTAGGTGGGGTCCTCGACCGGTGAACACTGAAGCTTTCTTT
clone size: many
J gene: TRBJ1-1
V gene: TRBV20-1
D gene: .

CDR3 protein: CASSLGGTDPTDTQYF
CDR3 DNA: TGTGCCAGCAGCTTAGGCGGTACCGACCCCACAGATACGCAGTATTTT
clone size: few
J gene: TRBJ2-3
V gene: TRBV11-3
D gene: .

CDR3 protein: CASSFVSRSNYGYTF
CDR3 DNA: TGTGCCAGCAGTTTTGTCTCGAGATCTAACTATGGCTACACCTTC
clone size: few
J gene: TRBJ1-2
V gene: TRBV12-3/TRBV12-4
D gene: .

CDR3 protein: CSAPNEAFF
CDR3 DNA: TGCAGTGCCCCCAATGAAGCTTTCTTT
clone size: .
J gene: TRBJ1-1
V gene: TRBV20-1
D gene: .

CDR3 protein: CASSWGRRSTDTQYF
CDR3 DNA: TGCGCCAGCAGCTGGGGACGGCGGAGCACAGATACGCAGTATTTT
clone size: many
J gene: TRBJ2-3
V gene: TRBV5-1
D gene: .

CDR3 protein: CASSVSWTGNPEAFF
CDR3 DNA: TGTGCCAGCAGTGTTTCATGGACGGGGAACCCTGAAGCTTTCTTT
clone size: few
J gene: TRBJ1-1
V gene: TRBV6-1
D gene: .

CDR3 protein: CASSLGRRYRNTEAYF
CDR3 DNA: TGTGCCAGCAGCTTAGGTCGGAGATACAGGAACACTGAAGCTTACTTT
clone size: .
J gene: TRBJ1-1
V gene: TRBV7-9
D gene: .

CDR3 protein: CASSKGAGVKRNEQFF
CDR3 DNA: TGTGCCAGCAGCAAGGGAGCGGGAGTGAAGAGAAATGAGCAGTTCTTC
clone size: many
J gene: TRBJ2-1
V gene: TRBV7-3
D gene: TRBD2

CDR3 protein: CASSLLGGSETQYF
CDR3 DNA: TGTGCCAGCAGTTTATTGGGGGGCTCGGAGACCCAGTACTTC
clone size: .
J gene: TRBJ2-5
V gene: TRBV27
D gene: .

CDR3 protein: CSARESPGLARGFSSYEQYF
CDR3 DNA: TGCAGTGCTAGAGAAAGCCCGGGACTAGCGCGAGGCTTTAGCTCCTACGAGCAGTACTTC
clone size: few
J gene: TRBJ2-7
V gene: TRBV20-1
D gene: TRBD2

CDR3 protein: CASSQDPGTGSINYGYTF
CDR3 DNA: TGCGCCAGCAGCCAAGATCCGGGGACAGGATCCATAAACTATGGCTACACCTTC
clone size: few
J gene: TRBJ1-2
V gene: TRBV4-1
D gene: TRBD1

CDR3 protein: CATSREAQGALGANVLTF
CDR3 DNA: TGTGCCACCAGCAGAGAGGCACAGGGGGCGCTTGGGGCCAACGTCCTGACTTTC
clone size: few
J gene: TRBJ2-6
V gene: TRBV15
D gene: TRBD1

CDR3 protein: CASSLLAGGPLAKNIQYF
CDR3 DNA: TGTGCCAGCAGCCTTCTAGCGGGAGGGCCCCTAGCCAAAAACATTCAGTACTTC
clone size: few
J gene: TRBJ2-4
V gene: TRBV6-1
D gene: TRBD2

CDR3 protein: CASSQAPLNDRGSYEQYF
CDR3 DNA: TGCGCCAGCAGCCAAGCCCCCCTGAACGACAGGGGCTCCTACGAGCAGTACTTC
clone size: .
J gene: TRBJ2-7
V gene: TRBV4-3
D gene: TRBD1